This T cell receptor beta chain came from a study of cytomegalovirus exposure and HLA in healthy donors. In the PCR, 60 Vbeta and 13 Jbeta primers were used. Profiling relied on immunoSEQ multiplex PCR, and the TCRdb table lists in-frame clones only, not all of them. The profile shows about 160,000 clones, roughly four fifths of them singletons. The CDR3 sequence is 15 residues long. The germline V gene encodes CDR1 KGHSH and CDR2 LQKENI. The V end was cut by 5 bases, the J end by 0 bases, with 13 bases between. This sequence was found in a woman aged 45-65 years in good health and CMV-seropositive. The chain has TRBV18 and TRBJ1-2; D is uncertain. Material for sequencing was PBMCs. CDR3 residues: CASSSTPNANYGYTF. The CDR3 nucleotides are TGTGCCAGCTCATCGACACCGAACGCTAACTATGGCTACACCTTC. The full variable domain, completed using reference TRBV18 and TRBJ1-2, is NAGVMQNPRHLVRRRGQEARLRCSPMKGHSHVYWYRQLPEEGLKFMVYLQKENIIDESGMPKERFSAEFPKEGPSILRIQQVVRGDSAAYFCASSSTPNANYGYTFGSGTRLTVV.